This section outlines one T cell receptor beta chain sequence together with its context. The data were produced by immunoSEQ multiplex PCR, yet TCRdb's version contains in-frame clones alone and is incomplete. The sample includes roughly 240,000 clones, about 87% of them seen just once. This specimen belongs to a study of blood T cell repertoires in COVID-19. Turning to the study itself: The United States, Italy and Spain were the sources of the acute and convalescent COVID-19 samples.

The CDR3 sequence is 12 residues long. Trimming shortened V by 4 bases and J by 4 bases, and 5 bases separated the two germline ends. Participants spanned ages roughly 18 to 95 years and resided in about 24 US areas. Someone with COVID-19 had been met by exposed participants within 2 weeks before study entry. This chain connects TRBV12-3 or TRBV12-4 to TRBJ2-1; tentatively, D is TRBD2 (5 bases). The sequencing input was PBMCs or T cells enriched from blood (not recorded which). The TCR sequence derives from a man aged 50-60 years who had been exposed to COVID-19. The CDR3: CASSSGYNEQFF. CDR3 coding DNA: TGTGCCAGCAGTTCGGGATACAATGAGCAGTTCTTC.